This passage covers 31 T cell receptor beta chains from one sample sequenced in a study of regulatory T cells in long-lasting Graves disease. Sample time point: newly diagnosed GD, antithyroid drugs for less than 3 months. The TCR library was made from RNA that had been extracted from PBMCs in TRIzol. Arm-PCR of CDR3 regions and iRepertoire HTBI primers were the basis on which TCR beta libraries were built. TCRdb reprocessed the multiplex PCR reads via MiXCR and lists one record per CDR3 protein. Of about 540,000 distinct CDR3 sequences listed, around an eighth are singletons. In addition, the sample was reused for a study of T cells in Graves' hyperthyroidism and ophthalmopathy.

The specimen was peripheral blood mononuclear cells (PBMCs), collected at new diagnosis, from a patient treated with antithyroid drugs. Receptor source: a man aged 30 to 45 with Graves disease.

This clonotype was counted between two and nine times. The genes are TRBV20-1 and TRBJ2-5; 7 bases map to TRBD1. There are 15 residues in the CDR3. With V trimmed by 0 bases and J by 2 bases, 6 bases remained unmatched. Germline V gives CDR1 DFQATT, CDR2 SNEGSKA (reference sequence). The CDR3, as DNA: TGCAGTGCTAGAGATATCGCCAGGGGGCAAGAGACCCAGTACTTC. Translation gives CSARDIARGQETQYF.

This clonotype was seen ten or more times. V gene TRBV7-2 combines with J gene TRBJ1-6; no clear D gene. This CDR3 region has 15 residues. The germline gives CDR1 SGHTA, CDR2 FQGNSA. V was cut by 7 bases and J by 7 bases, with 17 bases left in between. The CDR3 here is CASTYRRQTNSPLHF. The DNA for the CDR3 is TGTGCCAGCACCTACCGGAGGCAGACGAATTCACCCCTCCACTTT.

This chain joins TRBV18 and TRBJ1-4, with D possibly being TRBD1 (5 bases). Germline V gene data show CDR1 as KGHSH and CDR2 as LQKENI. There are 13 residues in the CDR3. V lost 2 bases and J lost 10, with 11 bases in between. As DNA, the CDR3 is TGTGCCAGCTCACCATGGGGGATCGGAAAACTGTTTTTT. Residues: CASSPWGIGKLFF.

There are many counts of this clonotype. J is TRBJ1-3 and V is TRBV2, with a possible D match to TRBD1 (6 bases). Looked up from germline, CDR1 is SNHLY and CDR2 is FYNNEI. V dropped 10 bases and J dropped 1 base, with 20 bases sitting between them. CDR3 length: 16 amino acids. The CDR3 spells CAILGAGKGSGNTIYF. The CDR3 bases are TGTGCCATCCTGGGGGCAGGGAAGGGGTCTGGAAACACCATATATTTT.

A note on this clonotype: A much larger clonotype is one base distant, so this may be a read error. This sequence joins TRBV10-3 and TRBJ1-5; unclear D gene. CDR3 size: 17 residues. The germline V gene has CDR1 ENHRY and CDR2 SYGVKD. The CDR3 bases are TGTGCCATCAGTGAGTCGCAGCTTAGCTCTGGCAATCGGCCCCAGCATTTT. Encoded protein: CAISESQLSSGNRPQHF.

This sequence joins TRBV9 and TRBJ2-1; D may be TRBD2 (6 bases). Germline CDR1 SGDLS, CDR2 YYNGEE. This CDR3 contains 11 residues. The V end was cut by 3 bases, the J end by 10 bases, with 8 bases between. CDR3 in DNA: TGTGCCAGCAGCGCCGGGGGAGAGCAGTTCTTC. This sequence encodes CASSAGGEQFF.

This clonotype was counted ten times or more. This sequence joins TRBV29-1 and TRBJ2-1; no firm D call. V was cut by 3 bases and J by 6 bases, with 9 bases left in between. The CDR3 runs 12 residues. In germline, CDR1 is SQVTM, CDR2 ANQGSEA. The CDR3 DNA is TGCAGCGTTGAGTCTGGGATCAATGAGCAGTTCTTC. Protein: CSVESGINEQFF.

The CDR3 nucleotides are TGTGCCAGCAGCTTAGGAAATGGAGGGACTCTAGCCAAAAACATTCAGTACTTC. The encoded protein is CASSLGNGGTLAKNIQYF. V is TRBV11-2 and J is TRBJ2-4; D perhaps matches TRBD2 (6 bases). The CDR3 spans 18 residues. V was cut by 1 base and J by 0 bases, with 16 bases left in between. CDR1 and CDR2 from the germline V gene are SGHAT and FQNNGV. The whole variable domain, remainder taken from reference TRBV11-2 and TRBJ2-4, is EAGVAQSPRYKIIEKRQSVAFWCNPISGHATLYWYQQILGQGPKLLIQFQNNGVVDDSQLPKDRFSAERLKGVDSTLKIQPAKLEDSAVYLCASSLGNGGTLAKNIQYFGAGTRLSVL.

This clonotype was seen at least ten times. The chain joins TRBV15 to TRBJ2-7; D ambiguous. Germline loops: CDR1 LNHNV, CDR2 YYDKDF (reference sequence). CDR3 size: 13 residues. Trimming took 4 bases from V and 2 from J, leaving 9 bases between them. DNA of the CDR3: TGTGCCACCAGCACCGACACAACCTACGAGCAGTACTTC. It yields the protein CATSTDTTYEQYF.

The chain recombines TRBV5-1 with TRBJ1-2; TRBD1 agrees at 8 bases. The trim removed 3 bases at V and 0 bases at J, leaving 4 bases unmatched. In germline, CDR1 is SGHRS, CDR2 YFSETQ. The CDR3 loop spans 15 amino acids. The CDR3 DNA follows: TGCGCCAGCAGCTCACCGGGACAGGCTAACTATGGCTACACCTTC. It is translated as CASSSPGQANYGYTF.

This chain links TRBV5-1 with TRBJ2-5; 11 bases are a match to TRBD2. The CDR3 spans 14 residues. Germline assignment: CDR1 SGHRS and CDR2 YFSETQ. J lost 3 bases, V lost 10 bases, and 8 bases had no gene match. Written as DNA, the CDR3 is TGCGCCGGCCGGGAGGGACTAGCGGAAGAGACCCAGTACTTC. Its translation is CAGREGLAEETQYF.

This clonotype came up many times. This sequence joins TRBV7-9 and TRBJ2-1; 9 bases align to TRBD1. The CDR3 loop spans 16 amino acids. The germline CDR1 and CDR2 sequences are SEHNR and FQNEAQ (reference sequence). Trimming removed 0 bases from V and 3 bases from J; junction bases left unmatched: 3. The CDR3 sequence is CASSLAGTGSYNEQFF. In DNA, the CDR3 is TGTGCCAGCAGCTTAGCTGGGACAGGGAGCTACAATGAGCAGTTCTTC.

This clonotype was seen repeatedly, ten times or more. One end of the junction varies from germline; a read error may be responsible. This sequence joins TRBV5-1 and TRBJ2-3; D is possibly TRBD2 (5 bases). The CDR3 totals 13 residues. The germline V gene encodes CDR1 SGHRS and CDR2 YFSETQ. As DNA, the CDR3 is TGTGCCAGCAGCTCGGGCCGGGCGGGCACGCAGTATTTT. This gives the protein CASSSGRAGTQYF.

This clonotype was recorded at least ten times. The DNA for the CDR3 is TGCAGCGTTGAAACGGTCCCGGGGTCCTCCTACGAGCAGTACTTC. Its translation: CSVETVPGSSYEQYF. The V call is TRBV29-1, the J call TRBJ2-7, with TRBD2 as a possible D gene (5 bases). The CDR3 runs to 15 residues. Germline CDR1 SQVTM, CDR2 ANQGSEA. V was clipped by 2 bases and J by 0 bases, with 14 bases between them.

This clonotype was seen repeatedly, ten times or more. The chain is built from TRBV12-3 or TRBV12-4 and TRBJ2-5, with 12 bases that match TRBD1. The CDR3 sequence is 16 residues long. V was clipped by 3 bases and J by 5 bases; unmatched bases: 7. Written as DNA, the CDR3 is TGTGCCAGCAGTTTCTCTGGGACAGGGGGCAGGGAGACCCAGTACTTC. Translation gives CASSFSGTGGRETQYF.

Comment on this clonotype: This sequence may be a read error, since a much larger clone differs from it by one base. The rearrangement uses TRBV27 and TRBJ2-7; D perhaps matches TRBD2 (5 bases). V lost 7 bases and J lost 7, with 20 bases in between. Germline CDR1 is MNHEY and CDR2 is SMNVEV (reference sequence). The CDR3 is 14 residues long. For the CDR3, the DNA is TGTGCCAGCACACAAAGTCGAGGGCCAGAGGAGCAGTACTTC. Encoded protein: CASTQSRGPEEQYF.

Notes on this clonotype: One junction end disagrees with the germline gene, perhaps due to a read error. The chain carries TRBV19 and TRBJ2-1, with 10 bases that match TRBD2. The CDR3 consists of 13 residues. CDR1 LNHDA and CDR2 SQIVND come from the germline V gene (reference sequence). CDR3 region: CASSIGTSGKGVF. CDR3 sequence (DNA): TGTGCCAGTAGTATAGGCACTAGCGGGAAGGGGGTCTTC.

At least ten counts were recorded for this clonotype. The chain couples TRBV12-3 or TRBV12-4 to TRBJ2-5; the D is unclear. V gave up 4 bases and J gave up 7 bases, with 10 bases separating them. This CDR3 has 12 amino acids. CDR3 nucleotides: TGTGCCAGCAGTTCCCCCTGGGGGACCCAGTACTTC. Translating it yields CASSSPWGTQYF.

There are many counts of this clonotype. The chain recombines TRBV5-1 with TRBJ1-4; TRBD1 is a possible D gene (5 bases). CDR3 length equals 13 residues. V was clipped by 4 bases and J by 10 bases, with 14 bases between them. Germline V CDR1 and CDR2: SGHRS, YFSETQ. The CDR3 loop is CASSPGTRRKLFF. The CDR3, as DNA: TGCGCCAGCAGCCCCGGGACGAGGAGAAAACTGTTTTTT.

This clonotype was found many times. J is TRBJ1-5 and V is TRBV5-6, with 9 bases aligning to TRBD1. CDR3 length equals 16 residues. The germline V gene encodes CDR1 SGHDT and CDR2 YYEEEE. Trimming at V came to 2 bases and at J to 2 bases, leaving 5 bases not matched to a gene. The CDR3 region is CASSFGQGIGNQPQHF. DNA of the CDR3: TGTGCCAGCAGCTTCGGACAGGGGATCGGCAATCAGCCCCAGCATTTT.

This clonotype was found many times. V and J are TRBV27 and TRBJ2-7, with D possibly being TRBD2 (6 bases). There are 17 residues in the CDR3. Trimming shortened V by 6 bases and J by 0 bases, and 21 bases separated the two germline ends. Looked up from germline, CDR1 is MNHEY and CDR2 is SMNVEV (reference sequence). The CDR3 DNA reads TGTGCCAGCAGCCGAAATCTAGGCGGCGGGGACTCCTACGAGCAGTACTTC. Its translation: CASSRNLGGGDSYEQYF.

This clonotype came up many times. This sequence joins TRBV19 and TRBJ1-1, with D unresolved. Between the trimmed V and J ends, which lost 8 bases and 4 bases, there was a span of 14 bases. Germline CDR1 and CDR2: LNHDA and SQIVND (reference sequence). This CDR3 region has 13 residues. CDR3 sequence reads: CASPPAAGTEAFF. The DNA of the CDR3 is TGTGCCAGTCCCCCGGCGGCAGGCACTGAAGCTTTCTTT.

The count of this clonotype is one. The V gene is TRBV11-2, the J gene TRBJ2-7, with TRBD1 matching over 9 bases. The CDR3 has 16 amino acids. The germline gives CDR1 SGHAT, CDR2 FQNNGV. Trimming cost V 4 bases and J 5 bases; bases outside gene matches: 12. Written as DNA, the CDR3 is TGTGCCAGCAGCTATCCCGCCGGGACAGGGTACGACGAGCAGTACTTC. Amino acids: CASSYPAGTGYDEQYF. The complete variable domain, with remaining parts taken from reference TRBV11-2 and TRBJ2-7, reads EAGVAQSPRYKIIEKRQSVAFWCNPISGHATLYWYQQILGQGPKLLIQFQNNGVVDDSQLPKDRFSAERLKGVDSTLKIQPAKLEDSAVYLCASSYPAGTGYDEQYFGPGTRLTVT.

This clonotype was counted many times. The J gene is TRBJ1-5, the V gene TRBV28, with a possible D match to TRBD1 (5 bases). The CDR3 totals 17 residues. CDR1 and CDR2 (germline): MDHEN, SYDVKM. With 5 bases removed from V and 0 bases from J, the gap between germline ends came to 17 bases. Written as DNA, the CDR3 is TGTGCCAGCAGTCTTCGGGGGGAGTGGGATAGCAATCAGCCCCAGCATTTT. This gives the protein CASSLRGEWDSNQPQHF.

This clonotype was detected many times. The rearrangement links TRBV20-1 to TRBJ1-1, with a tentative D call TRBD1 (6 bases). The germline V and J ends were trimmed by 6 bases and 3 bases, with 11 bases remaining between them. Germline V gives CDR1 DFQATT, CDR2 SNEGSKA (reference sequence). This CDR3 region has 12 residues. DNA of the CDR3: TGCAGTGCCGAGCCAGGGGACACTGAAGCTTTCTTT. Amino acids: CSAEPGDTEAFF.

The rearrangement uses TRBV7-9 and TRBJ2-1, with TRBD2 matching 13 bases. This CDR3 has 17 residues. The V and J ends lost 5 bases and 10 bases, in that order; junction bases with no gene match: 14. Germline CDR1 reads SEHNR; CDR2 reads FQNEAQ (reference sequence). DNA for the CDR3: TGTGCCAGCAGCACCGGACTAGCGGGAGTAGGGTCCTACGAGCAGTTCTTC. Translation: CASSTGLAGVGSYEQFF.

This clonotype was recorded many times. The chain carries TRBV6-1 and TRBJ2-3; 13 nucleotides agree with TRBD2. The CDR3 covers 15 residues. J was trimmed by 3 bases and V by 6 bases; bases with no gene match: 3. Per germline, CDR1 MNHNS and CDR2 SASEGT. The CDR3 DNA follows: TGTGCCAGCAGGGTACTAGCGGGAGGGACAGATACGCAGTATTTT. The encoded protein is CASRVLAGGTDTQYF.

The genes are TRBV19 and TRBJ2-7; D may match TRBD1 or TRBD2 (6 bases each). Germline V lookup: CDR1 LNHDA, CDR2 SQIVND (reference sequence). This CDR3 region has 15 residues. The V end was cut by 4 bases, the J end by 3 bases, with 16 bases between. The CDR3 region has the DNA TGTGCCAGTAGTACTCTTCCCGGGGGCCGCTACGAGCAGTACTTC. Protein: CASSTLPGGRYEQYF.

This clonotype was counted at least ten times. V is TRBV12-3 or TRBV12-4 and J is TRBJ2-3; either TRBD1 or TRBD2 may fit D (5 bases each). There are 15 residues in the CDR3. The V gene lost 5 bases and the J gene lost 2 bases, with 14 bases spanning the gap. The CDR3 protein is CASSPPGPHTDTQYF. In DNA form, the CDR3 reads TGTGCCAGCAGTCCTCCGGGACCCCACACAGATACGCAGTATTTT.

This clonotype was counted a single time. The chain combines TRBV6-2 or TRBV6-3 with TRBJ2-3; no definite D call. The CDR3 sequence is 13 residues long. V lost 7 bases and J 1 base, leaving 9 bases between the germline ends. The germline CDR1 and CDR2 sequences are MNHEY and SVGEGT. DNA for the CDR3: TGTGCCAGCACCGTATCTGGCACAGATACGCAGTATTTT. Protein sequence: CASTVSGTDTQYF.

Many counts were recorded for this clonotype. In nucleotides, the CDR3 is TGCAGCGTTGAAGACCGACAGGGGGGTAATGAAAAACTGTTTTTT. Translating it yields CSVEDRQGGNEKLFF. The chain joins TRBV29-1 to TRBJ1-4; 9 bases align to TRBD1. Germline CDR1 reads SQVTM; CDR2 reads ANQGSEA. Trimming cost V 0 bases and J 4 bases; bases outside gene matches: 3. The CDR3 contains 15 residues.